The present TCR beta chain was sequenced within a study of CD8+ T cells in alopecia areata (dated by TCRdb to between 2017 and 2018). For the study in its entirety: Treated patients were enrolled in an open-label pilot trial of oral tofacitinib at 5 to 10 mg twice daily for moderate-to-severe alopecia areata. RNA came from the PAXgene miRNA kit for fixed scalp, the miRNeasy kit for PBMCs, and the RNeasy kit for mouse skin. For the treated patients, the SALT score, which quantifies what percentage of scalp surface area is affected, served as the measure of disease severity. Clonality in the scalp was compared among normal scalp (n=4), patchy alopecia areata scalp (n=8), and alopecia totalis/universalis scalp (n=8). TCRbeta CDR3 regions were amplified by immunoSEQ multiplex PCR using 35 Vbeta forward and 13 Jbeta reverse primers. Patients stayed on tofacitinib for 6 to 18 months and then had 6 months of follow-up off drug so that delayed response and recurrence could be assessed. Tofacitinib-treated patients had biopsies at baseline and at 4 and 24 weeks of treatment, with a later scalp biopsy in several patients. In both human patients and the C3H/HeJ mouse model, the study applied high-throughput TCRbeta sequencing to look at T cell clonal expansion in alopecia areata. In humans, TCRbeta sequencing was performed on scalp tissue and on sorted CD4+ and CD8+ peripheral blood T cells from healthy controls and from patients with patchy or totalis/universalis alopecia areata.

Taken with the paper, the label for time point translates to: approximately 4 weeks on oral tofacitinib. The sample's treatment or condition, from its label and the paper: oral pan-JAK inhibitor, 5-10 mg twice daily. Peripheral blood and lesional scalp punch biopsies were obtained from patients with alopecia areata. After PBMCs were isolated by density centrifugation and stained for CD3, CD4 and CD8, a FACSAria was used to sort CD4+ and CD8+ T cells. Libraries were made using the immunoSEQ multiplex PCR assay. RNA was extracted from all samples and reverse transcribed into cDNA as template for TCR sequencing. SuperScript III was used for first-strand cDNA synthesis, primed with a 2:1 mix of oligo-dT and random hexamers. A synthetic immune receptor repertoire was used to assess amplification bias, and residual bias was removed computationally. The paper's processing steps were these. Raw reads were preprocessed for error removal, and CDR3 was defined according to IMGT conventions as running from the conserved cysteine to phenylalanine. Clonality was calculated as 1 minus Shannon entropy normalized by log2 of the number of productive unique TCRs. Scalp TCRbeta sequences were cross-referenced with sorted blood CD4 and CD8 repertoires so that the CD4 or CD8 identity of scalp clones could be inferred. TCRdb's version of the immuneACCESS table is confined to in-frame rearrangements and falls short of the full clone set. An unresolved V gene accounts for under half of the shortfall where checked; the remainder is of unknown origin. V and J calls plus clone size are reproduced from that table; the DNA served to infer D and trimming. Within this sample are 120,000 or so clones, with roughly 55% of them counted one time only. More than 5.5% of the sample goes to the ten largest clones.

Results and caveats for the whole study, not just this receptor: TCR sequences shared between patients were less clear than in mice, possibly partly because of HLA diversity in the patient population. Scalp TCR repertoire analysis is complicated because resident alphabeta T cells in normal human skin are also sequenced, whereas mouse skin is dominated by gammadelta T cells. With tofacitinib, both scalp clonality and the number of expanded CD8+ clones among the top 100 scalp clones went down significantly. Many expanded lesional clones were found to persist in scalp and blood during tofacitinib treatment, and relapse after treatment cessation may be partly explained by this persistence. Because the treated cohort was small and had just a single nonresponder, larger studies are needed to establish links between baseline CD8+ expansion and response. Lesional scalp, especially in alopecia totalis/universalis, showed higher clonality and more expanded CD8+ clones than normal scalp, suggesting antigenic drive.

The table lists this clone with a few counts. What antigen it recognizes has not been identified. Base qualities are not at hand, and no much larger clone is one base apart. Sequenced material: CD4+ T cells sorted from blood, taken at week 4, from a patient treated with tofacitinib. The receptor was derived from a human donor with alopecia areata.

The nucleotide sequence reads TGTGCCTGGAAAATTAGGGCTAGCGGGTACAATGAGCAGTTCTTC. The translation is CAWKIRASGYNEQFF. This chain is built from TRBV30 and TRBJ2-1; 8 bases in the junction line up with TRBD2. CDR1 and CDR2 are drawn from the germline V gene (reference sequence): GTSNPN, SVGIG. Including the terminal cysteine and phenylalanine, the CDR3 comprises 15 residues. The kept DNA is CDR3 alone, 45 bases in frame from the first base. Germline trimming amounts to 4 bases on V and 4 bases on J, with 9 as the count of junction bases outside the gene matches. Supplemented by the reference TRBV30 and TRBJ2-1 proteins around the CDR3, the complete variable domain is SQTIHQWPATLVQPVGSPLSLECTVEGTSNPNLYWYRQAAGRGLQLLFYSVGIGQISSEVPQNLSASRPQDRQFILSSKKLLLSDSGFYLCAWKIRASGYNEQFFGPGTRLTVL.